The 8 T cell receptor beta chains listed next were all sequenced from one sample in a study of neoadjuvant anti-PD-1 for oral cavity cancer. Time point reported: after neoadjuvant nivolumab, at surgical resection. This table comes from immunoSEQ multiplex PCR, and its TCRdb copy is limited to in-frame clones, with some not included. The sample includes about 37,000 clones, 35% to 45% of them seen just once. The sample here was tumor tissue, taken after nivolumab (anti-PD-1) treatment. The receptors derive from a person aged 35 to 85 with oral cavity squamous cell carcinoma.

The CDR3 DNA follows: TGTGCCAGTAGTAAGCCGGGACAGGGGGTAGGGGCTGAAGCTTTCTTT. This codes for CASSKPGQGVGAEAFF. The rearrangement joins TRBV19 to TRBJ1-1; 11 bases map to TRBD1. J gave up 6 bases and V 4 bases, and 10 bases lay outside the gene matches. Germline-derived CDR1 and CDR2 are LNHDA and SQIVND (reference sequence). CDR3 length equals 16 residues.

This clone was counted a few times. J is TRBJ1-6 and V is TRBV2; unclear D gene. V gave up 5 bases and J gave up 9 bases, with 8 bases separating them. Per germline, CDR1 SNHLY and CDR2 FYNNEI. This CDR3 has 12 residues. The CDR3 loop reads CASSSQVSPLHF. CDR3 nucleotides: TGTGCCAGCAGTTCCCAGGTTTCACCCCTCCACTTT. Filled out from reference TRBV2 and TRBJ1-6, the complete variable domain reads EPEVTQTPSHQVTQMGQEVILRCVPISNHLYFYWYRQILGQKVEFLVSFYNNEISEKSEIFDDQFSVERPDGSNFTLKIRSTKLEDSAMYFCASSSQVSPLHFGNGTRLTVT.

This clone was detected only a few times. V gene TRBV6-5 combines with J gene TRBJ2-5, with a tentative D call TRBD2 (6 bases). The length of the CDR3 is 13 residues. In germline, CDR1 is MNHEY, CDR2 SVGAGI. Deletions cut 6 bases from V and 4 bases from J, with 12 bases between. CDR3 nucleotides: TGTGCCAGCAGCCCCGGCGGGGTAGAGACCCAGTACTTC. Translated: CASSPGGVETQYF.

This chain joins TRBV28 and TRBJ2-1; D gene ambiguous. V was clipped by 3 bases and J by 2 bases, with 11 bases between them. Germline values: CDR1 MDHEN, CDR2 SYDVKM. The CDR3 spans 15 residues. The CDR3 sequence: CASSLGYGAYNEQFF. The CDR3 DNA is TGTGCCAGCAGTTTGGGTTACGGAGCCTACAATGAGCAGTTCTTC.

The chain links TRBV6-6 to TRBJ1-2; no reliable D call. Germline loops: CDR1 MNHNY, CDR2 SVGAGI (reference sequence). The germline V and J ends were trimmed by 7 bases and 5 bases, with 17 bases remaining between them. The CDR3 length is 14 residues. The CDR3 bases are TGTGCCAGCAAAACGGGGAGAGTTCGGTATGGCTACACCTTC. Amino acids: CASKTGRVRYGYTF.

This clone was seen only a few times. This chain links TRBV5-1 with TRBJ2-2; TRBD2 matches 10 bases. CDR1 is SGHRS and CDR2 is YFSETQ in the germline V gene. V was pared by 2 bases and J by 4 bases, with 8 bases of the junction left unmatched. The CDR3 extends over 17 amino acids. The CDR3 sequence is CASSLSLAGVGTGELFF. The CDR3 bases are TGCGCCAGCAGCTTATCCCTAGCGGGAGTGGGCACCGGGGAGCTGTTTTTT.

This clone was observed a few times. The chain is built from TRBV2 and TRBJ1-6; 10 positions agree with TRBD1. The CDR3 consists of 15 residues. V lost 7 bases to trimming and J lost 7 bases; unmatched junction nucleotides: 7. Germline V gene data show CDR1 as SNHLY and CDR2 as FYNNEI. CDR3 in amino acids: CASTVPTGGNSPLHF. CDR3 coding DNA: TGTGCCAGCACCGTCCCGACAGGGGGCAATTCACCCCTCCACTTT.

The genes are TRBV6-1 and TRBJ1-3; weak D call: TRBD1 (6 bases). This CDR3 region has 14 residues. The germline V gene encodes CDR1 MNHNS and CDR2 SASEGT. The germline V and J ends were trimmed by 11 bases and 0 bases, with 14 bases remaining between them. The CDR3 DNA follows: TGTGCCGGAACAACAGGGAGCTCTGGAAACACCATATATTTT. The encoded protein is CAGTTGSSGNTIYF.